The clone carrying this TCR beta chain was detected only a few times. CDR3 length equals 16 residues. The ends lost 6 bases at V and 5 bases at J; junction bases unmatched: 8. Stated time point: pre-sensitization, week 0. Treatment of the sample: therapeutic diphenylcyclopropenone sensitization with weekly scalp DPC. A single record per CDR3 protein comes from TCRdb applying MiXCR to the RACE reads. The sample lists tens of thousands of distinct CDR3 sequences, over 9.5% occurring once. The sample is drawn from a study of human T cells and chemical hapten exposure. Study at large: Patients, largely female, had alopecia areata, totalis or universalis.

The receptor comes from a man aged 25-45 years with alopecia areata. Some clones in this sample may be carry-over from other donors' samples. This rearrangement joins TRBV12-3 or TRBV12-4 to TRBJ2-3; 13 bases are shared with TRBD2. This material consisted of whole blood, taken in connection with sensitization to the hapten diphenylcyclopropenone (DPC). For the CDR3, the DNA is TGTGCCAGCAGCCCGGGACTAGCGGGATCAGGAGATACGCAGTATTTT. Translating it yields CASSPGLAGSGDTQYF.